What follows are 3 T cell receptor beta chains derived from one specimen sequenced in a study of T cells in Graves' hyperthyroidism and ophthalmopathy (dated by TCRdb to between 2017 and 2020). The method was multiplex PCR. Sequencing was performed on an Illumina HiSeq 2000. Amplification of TCR beta CDR3 regions was carried out from RNA transcripts. The TCR CDR3 was subjected to a first round of RT-PCR using the HTBI primer set and the Qiagen OneStep RT-PCR kit. The raw public data were reprocessed by TCRdb itself: fastp quality trimming at Q25, MiXCR clonotype calling, in-frame beta chains only. When rows share a CDR3 protein, they turn into one entry using the most common DNA and genes. This sample holds roughly 740,000 distinct CDR3 sequences; roughly 17% were observed only once. 8.4% of the sample comes from the top ten. Sequencing was done on a sample of blood. Every receptor here comes from a young man with Graves' hyperthyroidism.

This clonotype was seen only a few times. The chain is built from TRBV2 and TRBJ2-3, with D hard to call. V lost 5 bases and J 5 bases, leaving 14 bases between the germline ends. The CDR3 spans 14 residues. CDR1 and CDR2 (germline): SNHLY, FYNNEI. The CDR3 DNA is TGTGCCAGCAGTTCCGGGTTCAGAGGAGATACGCAGTATTTT. Encoded protein: CASSSGFRGDTQYF.

This clonotype was observed many times. The chain employs TRBV12-3 or TRBV12-4 and TRBJ1-1; no clear D gene. The CDR3 sequence is 13 residues long. V gave up 6 bases and J gave up 1 base, with 9 bases separating them. CDR3 protein: CASRQIGNTEAFF. CDR3 in DNA: TGTGCCAGCAGACAAATTGGGAACACTGAAGCTTTCTTT.

This chain joins TRBV5-1 and TRBJ2-7, with a weak D call TRBD1 (6 bases). The germline V gene has CDR1 SGHRS and CDR2 YFSETQ. The ends were cut back, 4 bases at V and 4 bases at J, with 12 bases in the middle. The CDR3 covers 13 residues. In nucleotides, the CDR3 is TGCGCCAGCAGCCAATCCACAGGGTACGAGCAGTACTTC. It translates to CASSQSTGYEQYF.